The text below deals with one T cell receptor beta chain. Its specificity is unknown. The data originate from a study of OX40 agonist ivuxolimab in advanced cancers. Across the whole study: An anti-OX40 (CD134) antibody with agonistic activity, ivuxolimab, was administered to patients. Every 2 weeks, ivuxolimab was infused into the patients intravenously at between 0.01 and 10 mg/kg. Study conclusions and caveats: The mean number of expanded clones was higher in CD8+ T cells than in CD4+.

Generated by immunoSEQ multiplex PCR, the TCRdb table keeps only in-frame clones and is missing some. Seen here are roughly 41,000 clones, roughly nine tenths observed once, and the top ten hold about 13%. The TCR was taken from an adult with an advanced solid tumor such as melanoma, head and neck, liver or kidney cancer. Specimen: CD4+ or CD8+ T cells sorted from blood, collected in a trial of the OX40 agonist ivuxolimab.

For the CDR3, the DNA is TGTGCCGGGGGACCTCCGGGACAGAACACTGAAGCTTTCTTT. Protein product: CAGGPPGQNTEAFF. This chain connects TRBV6-1 to TRBJ1-1, with D possibly being TRBD1 (6 bases). Trimming left V 11 bases short and J 1 base short, with 17 bases between. The CDR3 spans 14 residues. Germline CDR1 is MNHNS and CDR2 is SASEGT.